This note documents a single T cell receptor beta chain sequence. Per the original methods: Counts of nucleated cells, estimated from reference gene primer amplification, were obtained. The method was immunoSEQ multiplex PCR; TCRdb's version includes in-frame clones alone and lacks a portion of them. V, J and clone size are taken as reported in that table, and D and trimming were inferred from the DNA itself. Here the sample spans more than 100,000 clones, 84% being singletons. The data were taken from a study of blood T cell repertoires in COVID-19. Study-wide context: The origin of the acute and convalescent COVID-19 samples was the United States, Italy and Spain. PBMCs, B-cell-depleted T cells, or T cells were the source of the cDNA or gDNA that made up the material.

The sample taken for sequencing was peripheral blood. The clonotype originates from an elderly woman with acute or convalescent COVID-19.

CDR3 nucleotide sequence: TGTGCCAGCAGCTTAGTGTCCAGGGATGAAGCTTTCTTT. This translates into CASSLVSRDEAFF. This chain links TRBV7-2 with TRBJ1-1; D is perhaps TRBD1 (5 bases). The CDR3 extends over 13 amino acids. Germline V CDR1 and CDR2: SGHTA, FQGNSA. V lost 1 base to trimming and J lost 7 bases, with 10 bases between them.